This TCR beta chain was recovered during a study of cytomegalovirus exposure and HLA in healthy donors. Study-wide findings and caveats: In vitro confirmation showed three CMV-associated chains to be CMV antigen specific.

13 Jbeta primers and 60 Vbeta primers were used for the PCR. Assay: immunoSEQ multiplex PCR; the TCRdb copy retains only in-frame clones and omits some. This table holds approximately 70,000 clones. Trimming removed 6 bases from V and 7 bases from J; junction bases left unmatched: 9. Germline V gives CDR1 KGHSH, CDR2 LQKENI. The CDR3 extends over 15 amino acids. Details on this clone: What it recognizes is unknown.

The sequencing input was PBMCs. The chain combines TRBV18 with TRBJ1-6; TRBD1 matches 7 bases. The origin of this receptor is a female donor in good health and CMV-seropositive. The CDR3 sequence is CASSPRNRGNSPLHF. The CDR3 DNA reads TGTGCCAGCTCTCCAAGGAACAGGGGAAATTCACCCCTCCACTTT.